This T cell receptor beta chain is drawn from a study of blood T cell repertoires in COVID-19. Whole-study context: Collection of acute and convalescent COVID-19 samples took place in the United States, Italy and Spain. Sample material is recorded as cDNA or gDNA derived from T cells, B-cell-depleted T cells, or PBMCs.

Authors' analysis steps: Amplification of reference gene primers provided the estimated nucleated cell counts. TCRdb keeps only in-frame clones here, not all; method: immunoSEQ multiplex PCR. V and J calls and clone size are given by that table; D and trimming were obtained from the DNA. The table lists 130,000 or so clones, more than 80% of them singletons. Trimming took off 0 bases at V and 5 bases at J, with 5 bases between the two ends. This CDR3 has 14 amino acids. Germline V gene lookup returns CDR1 MNHEY and CDR2 SVGAGI. Sequencing input: peripheral blood. The V and J genes are TRBV6-5 and TRBJ1-6; perhaps TRBD1 as D (5 bases). The TCR originated in a woman in her sixties with acute or convalescent COVID-19. The CDR3: CASSYSGDNSPLHF. In DNA, the CDR3 is TGTGCCAGCAGTTACTCAGGGGATAATTCACCCCTCCACTTT.